This T cell receptor beta chain derives from a study of regulatory dendritic cells for organ transplantation. A note on this clone: The antigen remains undetermined.

Germline loops: CDR1 MNHEY, CDR2 SVGAGI. V gave up 4 bases and J gave up 11 bases; unmatched junction bases: 12. CDR3 size: 14 residues. Only in-frame clones appear in the TCRdb table, and some are missing; sequencing was by immunoSEQ multiplex PCR. Of approximately 12,000 clones in the sample, more than 75% were seen once. Study observations and caveats: Regulatory dendritic cells appeared to expand memory CD8+ clones less than mature ones.

Allogeneic regulatory or mature dendritic cells were co-cultured for roughly five days with CFSE-labeled sorted T cells at 1:10. Memory T cells were CD45RO+, naive were CD45RA+, sorted by FACS. This clonotype was sampled from a human donor in good health. The sequenced sample was naive CD8+ T cells from blood cultured with regulatory dendritic cells. Subset defined: CD45RA+ naive T cells. V usage is TRBV6-5 and J usage is TRBJ1-1; 8 bases are shared with TRBD1. CDR3 coding DNA: TGTGCCAGCAGTTTTACAGGGGGGCCCCATCTGGCTTTCTTT. Its translation: CASSFTGGPHLAFF.